Presented here are 18 T cell receptor beta chains from one specimen sequenced in a study of post-analysis software for immune sequencing data. Whole-study findings and limits: Several TRBV segments were more frequent in patients than controls; TRBV5-6, TRBV5-1 and TRBV20-1 belonged to this group.

The authors incorporated unique molecular identifiers into the TCR beta cDNA libraries. TCRdb itself ran the PCR reads through MiXCR, one entry per CDR3 protein. The sample consists of 650,000 to 900,000 distinct CDR3 sequences, 46% of them appearing once. Which antigens these TCRs recognize remains unknown. The sample consisted of blood. All receptors derive from a girl aged 10-17 years with multiple sclerosis.

The V call is TRBV29-1, the J call TRBJ1-1; possible D gene TRBD1, 5 bases. Germline V CDR1 and CDR2: SQVTM, ANQGSEA. The length of the CDR3 is 13 residues. V lost 7 bases and J lost 4, with 16 bases in between. CDR3 in amino acids: CSARPGLGTEAFF. CDR3 nucleotide sequence: TGCAGCGCCCGACCGGGACTCGGCACTGAAGCTTTCTTT.

V usage is TRBV7-8 and J usage is TRBJ1-4; the match to TRBD1 covers 7 bases. The CDR3 is 15 residues long. Germline V lookup: CDR1 SGHVS, CDR2 FQNEAQ. Unmatched junction bases numbered 5, after V lost 7 bases and J lost 0 bases. This CDR3 reads CASNQGGTTNEKLFF. DNA of the CDR3: TGTGCCAGCAACCAGGGGGGGACAACTAATGAAAAACTGTTTTTT.

This clonotype was seen a single time. V is TRBV20-1 and J is TRBJ2-7; unclear D gene. Germline V gene sequence: CDR1 DFQATT, CDR2 SNEGSKA (reference sequence). Trimming removed 3 bases at V and 4 bases at J, with 7 bases between. This CDR3 region has 11 residues. Written as DNA, the CDR3 is TGCAGTGCTAGCCTCACTTACGAGCAGTACTTC. It is translated as CSASLTYEQYF.

This clonotype was counted at least ten times. V gene TRBV6-5 combines with J gene TRBJ1-2, with D hard to call. V shed 8 bases and J shed 8 bases, with 18 bases lying between them. Germline V gives CDR1 MNHEY, CDR2 SVGAGI. This CDR3 has 13 amino acids. CDR3 bases: TGTGCCAGCCAACCAAATGTAGTGGGCGGCTACACCTTC. Protein: CASQPNVVGGYTF.

This clonotype occurred a few times. V gene TRBV27 combines with J gene TRBJ1-5; D is uncertain. The CDR3 sequence is 15 residues long. The V end lost 2 bases, the J end lost 5 bases, and 13 bases lay between the germline ends. Germline loops: CDR1 MNHEY, CDR2 SMNVEV (reference sequence). This CDR3 is CASSLQRGLDQPQHF. Written as DNA, the CDR3 is TGTGCCAGCAGTTTACAGCGAGGGTTAGATCAGCCCCAGCATTTT.

This clonotype was observed a handful of times. The V and J genes are TRBV10-3 and TRBJ2-6; D perhaps matches TRBD1 (6 bases). CDR3 length: 17 residues. V was shortened by 3 bases and J by 0 bases, with 12 bases between the two germline ends. Germline V gives CDR1 ENHRY, CDR2 SYGVKD. In nucleotides, the CDR3 is TGTGCCATCAGTGATCCGAGGGGGAGCTCTGGGGCCAACGTCCTGACTTTC. The encoded protein is CAISDPRGSSGANVLTF.

The table lists this clonotype with many counts. V gene TRBV27 combines with J gene TRBJ1-2, with D perhaps matching TRBD1 (6 bases). Deletions cut 0 bases from V and 7 bases from J, with 12 bases between. The CDR3 extends over 14 amino acids. Germline CDR1 reads MNHEY; CDR2 reads SMNVEV (reference sequence). The CDR3 here is CASSLSGGTTGYTF. CDR3 nucleotides: TGTGCCAGCAGTTTATCGGGGGGGACAACTGGCTACACCTTC.

The rearrangement joins TRBV27 to TRBJ2-3, with D perhaps matching TRBD1 (5 bases). V lost 2 bases to trimming and J lost 5 bases, with 8 bases between them. Germline CDR1 reads MNHEY; CDR2 reads SMNVEV (reference sequence). The CDR3 runs 13 residues. CDR3 nucleotides: TGTGCCAGCAGTTTACGAGGACAAGATACGCAGTATTTT. Translated, it gives CASSLRGQDTQYF.

The chain couples TRBV15 to TRBJ2-3, with D possibly being TRBD2 (5 bases). The CDR3 covers 14 residues. V lost 5 bases, J lost 2 bases, and 11 bases lay in between. The germline gives CDR1 LNHNV, CDR2 YYDKDF (reference sequence). The CDR3 nucleotides read TGTGCCACCAGCCCCAGCGGCTACACAGATACGCAGTATTTT. Its translation is CATSPSGYTDTQYF.

V usage is TRBV20-1 and J usage is TRBJ2-4; TRBD1 matches 11 bases. Germline V gene sequence: CDR1 DFQATT, CDR2 SNEGSKA (reference sequence). The CDR3 covers 13 residues. Trimming cost V 6 bases and J 7 bases; bases outside gene matches: 5. The CDR3 DNA sequence: TGCAGTGCCAGTGGACAGGGGGCGAACATTCAGTACTTC. Translated, it gives CSASGQGANIQYF.

The chain has TRBV19 and TRBJ1-5; tentatively, D is TRBD1 (5 bases). Trimming stripped 4 bases from V and 6 bases from J, with 13 bases between. The germline CDR1 and CDR2 sequences are LNHDA and SQIVND (reference sequence). The CDR3 is 14 residues long. The CDR3 coding sequence is TGTGCCAGTAGTACAAGGGGTGAGGGTCAGCCCCAGCATTTT. It translates to CASSTRGEGQPQHF.

The V gene is TRBV29-1, the J gene TRBJ2-1; D is possibly TRBD1 (7 bases). Between the trimmed V and J ends, which lost 0 bases and 12 bases, there was a span of 12 bases. CDR3 size: 12 residues. Germline CDR1 reads SQVTM; CDR2 reads ANQGSEA. The CDR3 DNA sequence: TGCAGCGTTGAAGATCAGGGGGACTGGCAGTTCTTC. Translation: CSVEDQGDWQFF.

This clonotype was counted between two and nine times. J is TRBJ2-3 and V is TRBV18; D might be TRBD2 (5 bases). This CDR3 is built from 16 residues. Germline assignment: CDR1 KGHSH and CDR2 LQKENI. Trimming removed 0 bases from V and 4 bases from J, with 14 bases in between. The CDR3 DNA sequence: TGTGCCAGCTCACCACCGTCTAGGCAGGAGGCAGATACGCAGTATTTT. It codes for CASSPPSRQEADTQYF. The full variable domain, its missing parts supplied by reference TRBV18 and TRBJ2-3, is NAGVMQNPRHLVRRRGQEARLRCSPMKGHSHVYWYRQLPEEGLKFMVYLQKENIIDESGMPKERFSAEFPKEGPSILRIQQVVRGDSAAYFCASSPPSRQEADTQYFGPGTRLTVL.

This clonotype has just one count. The chain carries TRBV7-9 and TRBJ1-1, with D maybe TRBD1 (6 bases). Between the trimmed V and J ends, which lost 4 bases and 6 bases, there was a span of 15 bases. Germline CDR1 SEHNR, CDR2 FQNEAQ (reference sequence). This CDR3 region has 14 residues. The DNA for the CDR3 is TGTGCCAGCAGCTCCATACAGGGCCCCGCTGAAGCTTTCTTT. This sequence encodes CASSSIQGPAEAFF.

This clonotype has only a few counts. This sequence joins TRBV12-3 or TRBV12-4 and TRBJ2-5; TRBD2 is a possible D gene (5 bases). V was shortened by 4 bases and J by 1 base, with 19 bases between the two germline ends. The CDR3 extends over 17 amino acids. The DNA for the CDR3 is TGTGCCAGCAGTTCCCGTATCGAGGGTCCTCGCCAAGAGACCCAGTACTTC. Its translation: CASSSRIEGPRQETQYF.

V and J are TRBV21-1 and TRBJ1-1; no check of the table's D call, TRBD1, against the DNA was made. TRBV21-1 is given as a pseudogene. The CDR3 contains 17 residues. This CDR3 is CASSKGGQGVMNTEAFF. For the CDR3, the DNA is TGTGCCAGCAGCAAAGGGGGACAGGGGGTGATGAACACTGAAGCTTTCTTT.

The chain joins TRBV29-1 to TRBJ2-7; 12 bases are a match to TRBD2. The CDR3 length is 15 residues. Losses at the gene ends were 2 bases for V and 7 bases for J; bases not matched to a gene: 9. CDR1 is SQVTM and CDR2 is ANQGSEA in the germline V gene. The CDR3 coding sequence is TGCAGCGTTGAAACGCTAGCGGGAGGGCCGGGGGAGCAGTACTTC. Translation gives CSVETLAGGPGEQYF.

V gene TRBV15 combines with J gene TRBJ2-5, with D perhaps TRBD1 (5 bases). Germline V gene data show CDR1 as LNHNV and CDR2 as YYDKDF (reference sequence). Trimming left V 1 base short and J 1 base short, with 13 bases between. The CDR3 is made up of 16 amino acids. CDR3 residues: CATSRGRTYPQETQYF. The CDR3 nucleotides are TGTGCCACCAGCAGAGGAAGGACATATCCCCAAGAGACCCAGTACTTC.